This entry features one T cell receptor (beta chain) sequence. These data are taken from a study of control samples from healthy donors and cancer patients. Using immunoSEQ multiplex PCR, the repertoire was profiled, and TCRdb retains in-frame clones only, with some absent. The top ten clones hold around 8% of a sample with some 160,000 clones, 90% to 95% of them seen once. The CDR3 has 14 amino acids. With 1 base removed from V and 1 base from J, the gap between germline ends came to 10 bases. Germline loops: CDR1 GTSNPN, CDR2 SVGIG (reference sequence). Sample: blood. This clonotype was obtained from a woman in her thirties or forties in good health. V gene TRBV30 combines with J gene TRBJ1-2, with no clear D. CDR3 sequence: CAWSEDILNYGYTF. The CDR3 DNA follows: TGTGCCTGGAGTGAAGACATCCTTAACTATGGCTACACCTTC.